These 22 T cell receptor beta chains were all obtained from the same sample, sequenced in a study of blood T cell repertoires in COVID-19. TCRdb keeps only in-frame clones here, not all; method: immunoSEQ multiplex PCR. The profile shows about 74,000 clones, 70% to 80% of them singletons. Sequenced input: peripheral blood. The receptor source for this set is a man in his sixties or seventies with active or convalescent COVID-19.

The chain carries TRBV10-3 and TRBJ1-5; D is possibly TRBD1 (6 bases). V dropped 0 bases and J dropped 6 bases, with 15 bases sitting between them. The germline V gene encodes CDR1 ENHRY and CDR2 SYGVKD. The CDR3 runs to 16 residues. Written as DNA, the CDR3 is TGTGCCATCAGTGAGTCTAACAAAATAGGGGGTCAGCCCCAGCATTTT. Its translation: CAISESNKIGGQPQHF.

The gene calls are TRBV7-9 and TRBJ2-1; tentatively, D is TRBD1 (5 bases). Germline-derived CDR1 and CDR2 are SEHNR and FQNEAQ (reference sequence). The CDR3 spans 11 residues. V shed 4 bases and J shed 14 bases, with 12 bases lying between them. CDR3 nucleotides: TGTGCCAGCAGCTCTAGACAGAACGAGTTCTTC. This codes for CASSSRQNEFF.

This chain connects TRBV6-2 or TRBV6-3 to TRBJ2-7, with 13 bases lining up with TRBD2. V shed 3 bases and J 9 bases; nucleotides not matched to a gene: 14. Per the germline V gene, CDR1 is MNHEY and CDR2 is SVGEGT. CDR3 length: 17 residues. CDR3 sequence: CASSYAPSTSGGDAQYF. In DNA form, the CDR3 reads TGTGCCAGCAGTTATGCCCCCTCCACTAGCGGGGGGGACGCGCAGTACTTC.

The chain recombines TRBV3-1 (or the pseudogene TRBV3-2) with TRBJ1-4; 10 nucleotides line up with TRBD1. Germline V gene lookup returns CDR1 LGHDT and CDR2 YNNKEL (reference sequence). CDR3 length: 16 residues. With 6 bases clipped from V and 0 bases from J, the junction kept 4 bases outside the gene matches. CDR3 sequence reads: CASSRTGGATNEKLFF. The CDR3 DNA is TGTGCCAGCAGTCGGACAGGGGGAGCAACTAATGAAAAACTGTTTTTT.

On this clone: An end of the junction differs from the germline gene, which may be a read error. The V gene is TRBV5-4, the J gene TRBJ1-1; D is undetermined. Germline loops: CDR1 SGHNT, CDR2 YYREEE (reference sequence). The CDR3 spans 12 residues. CDR3 coding DNA: TGTGCCAGCAGCTTACACCGGAGCGGGAGGGCGTTT. This gives the protein CASSLHRSGRAF. The variable domain in full, completed from reference TRBV5-4 and TRBJ1-1, reads ETGVTQSPTHLIKTRGQQVTLRCSSQSGHNTVSWYQQALGQGPQFIFQYYREEENGRGNFPPRFSGLQFPNYSSELNVNALELDDSALYLCASSLHRSGRAFGQGTRLTVV.

Here the CDR3 reads CASTTPGDGNTIYF. The CDR3 DNA reads TGTGCCAGTACCACCCCGGGGGATGGAAACACCATATATTTT. The chain has TRBV19 and TRBJ1-3; TRBD1 might be the D (5 bases). This CDR3 contains 14 residues. Germline CDR1 reads LNHDA; CDR2 reads SQIVND (reference sequence). The V and J ends lost 7 bases and 3 bases respectively, with 13 bases between them.

This clone was seen only once. The chain couples TRBV4-1 to TRBJ1-6; 9 bases align to TRBD1. The CDR3 consists of 15 residues. V dropped 3 bases and J dropped 8; count of bases not matched to a gene: 5. Looked up from germline, CDR1 is MGHRA and CDR2 is YSYEKL. In DNA form, the CDR3 reads TGCGCCAGCAGCCAGAAGGGACAGGGCGATTCACCCCTCCACTTT. Protein: CASSQKGQGDSPLHF.

This clone was counted once. The rearrangement links TRBV3-1 (or the pseudogene TRBV3-2) to TRBJ2-1, with TRBD2 identical over 9 bases. Germline-derived CDR1 and CDR2 are LGHDT and YNNKEL (reference sequence). The ends lost 4 bases at V and 7 bases at J; junction bases unmatched: 11. The CDR3 consists of 16 residues. Here the CDR3 reads CASSLGVRGGTNEQFF. Here the CDR3 DNA reads TGTGCCAGCAGCCTAGGGGTGCGGGGGGGCACTAATGAGCAGTTCTTC.

This clone showed up just a few times. The chain's CDR3 is CASSQSGGGETQYF. The DNA for the CDR3 is TGCGCCAGCAGCCAATCGGGGGGAGGCGAGACCCAGTACTTC. The chain uses TRBV4-1 and TRBJ2-5; 7 bases map to TRBD2. With 2 bases clipped from V and 5 bases from J, the junction kept 5 bases outside the gene matches. CDR1 and CDR2 from the germline V gene are MGHRA and YSYEKL. This CDR3 region has 14 residues.

The J gene is TRBJ1-1, the V gene TRBV12-3 or TRBV12-4, with D unresolved. The CDR3 spans 13 residues. V was cut by 3 bases and J by 5 bases, with 10 bases left in between. CDR3 bases: TGTGCCAGCAGTTTCCCCCGAGGGACTGAAGCTTTCTTT. Residues: CASSFPRGTEAFF.

This clone was counted only a few times. The J gene is TRBJ1-2, the V gene TRBV7-2; perhaps TRBD1 as D (6 bases). The CDR3 is made up of 14 amino acids. V gave up 1 base and J gave up 4 bases, with 10 bases separating them. Per the germline V gene, CDR1 is SGHTA and CDR2 is FQGNSA. This chain's CDR3 is CASSLGQDLYGYTF. The DNA of the CDR3 is TGTGCCAGCAGCTTAGGACAGGACCTCTATGGCTACACCTTC.

V gene TRBV7-2 combines with J gene TRBJ2-7; 11 positions agree with TRBD2. The germline gives CDR1 SGHTA, CDR2 FQGNSA. The ends lost 4 bases at V and 4 bases at J; junction bases unmatched: 3. The CDR3 totals 14 residues. The CDR3 DNA reads TGTGCCAGCAGCTATAGCGGGGGGGCATACGAGCAGTACTTC. It yields the protein CASSYSGGAYEQYF.

This clone is a singleton in its sample. The chain is built from TRBV7-8 and TRBJ2-1; 8 nucleotides match TRBD1. Germline CDR1 is SGHVS and CDR2 is FQNEAQ. The CDR3 contains 15 residues. Unmatched junction bases numbered 7, after V lost 4 bases and J lost 5 bases. The CDR3 is CASSSTGTGDNEQFF. The CDR3 DNA reads TGTGCCAGCAGCTCCACCGGGACAGGAGACAATGAGCAGTTCTTC.

This clone was detected only once. V gene TRBV29-1 combines with J gene TRBJ1-1; D might be TRBD1 (6 bases). The V gene's germline CDR1 is SQVTM and CDR2 ANQGSEA. The CDR3 sequence is 16 residues long. With 4 bases removed from V and 0 bases from J, the gap between germline ends came to 18 bases. CDR3 nucleotide sequence: TGCAGCGTTGTTTATGGGGGGGCTCTTATGAACACTGAAGCTTTCTTT. Amino acids: CSVVYGGALMNTEAFF.

This clone was seen more than once but under ten times. V and J are TRBV27 and TRBJ1-5; perhaps TRBD1 as D (6 bases). Trimming stripped 6 bases from V and 4 bases from J, with 10 bases between. Germline V gene lookup returns CDR1 MNHEY and CDR2 SMNVEV (reference sequence). The CDR3 runs 13 residues. The CDR3 protein is CASRVTGNQPQHF. The CDR3 DNA follows: TGTGCCAGCAGGGTCACAGGGAATCAGCCCCAGCATTTT.

The chain employs TRBV28 and TRBJ1-1; D gene unclear. Germline loops: CDR1 MDHEN, CDR2 SYDVKM. V was pared by 4 bases and J by 8 bases, with 11 bases between. The CDR3 spans 12 residues. CDR3 loop: CASSSTTGEAFF. CDR3 DNA: TGTGCCAGCAGTTCCACAACGGGGGAAGCTTTCTTT.

The V call is TRBV4-2, the J call TRBJ1-1; D gene unclear. V lost 1 base, J lost 1 base, and 10 bases lay in between. This CDR3 is 15 amino acids long. Looked up from germline, CDR1 is LGHNA and CDR2 is YNFKEQ. CDR3 sequence (DNA): TGTGCCAGCAGCCAAGTGGCGGGCCGGAACACTGAAGCTTTCTTT. This encodes CASSQVAGRNTEAFF.

This CDR3 is CASSRVNEKLFF. The CDR3 DNA follows: TGTGCCAGCAGTCGGGTAAATGAAAAACTGTTTTTT. This chain links TRBV6-5 with TRBJ1-4, with D hard to call. Germline CDR1 and CDR2: MNHEY and SVGAGI. This CDR3 region has 12 residues. V lost 5 bases, J lost 5 bases, and 6 bases lay in between.

This clone occurred once. The chain has TRBV30 and TRBJ2-7; the D is unclear. The CDR3 has 15 residues. V was clipped by 3 bases and J by 2 bases, with 17 bases between them. CDR1 is GTSNPN and CDR2 is SVGIG in the germline V gene (reference sequence). CDR3: CAWRIGSNRAYEQYF. The CDR3 nucleotides read TGTGCCTGGAGAATTGGCTCCAACCGGGCCTACGAGCAGTACTTC.

The chain joins TRBV6-1 to TRBJ2-2; D not certain. The CDR3 sequence is 16 residues long. The germline V gene has CDR1 MNHNS and CDR2 SASEGT. V lost 4 bases to trimming and J lost 1 base, with 13 bases between them. The CDR3 nucleotides are TGTGCCAGCAGTGCGGTAGAACAGCAGAACACCGGGGAGCTGTTTTTT. It encodes CASSAVEQQNTGELFF.

This rearrangement joins TRBV15 to TRBJ1-2; 11 positions match TRBD1. The germline V gene encodes CDR1 LNHNV and CDR2 YYDKDF (reference sequence). V shed 3 bases and J 4 bases; nucleotides not matched to a gene: 4. The CDR3 consists of 15 residues. The CDR3 loop is CATSSWTGGTYGYTF. Here the CDR3 DNA reads TGTGCCACCAGCAGCTGGACAGGGGGCACCTATGGCTACACCTTC. Based on the CDR3 plus reference TRBV15 and TRBJ1-2, the full variable domain is DAMVIQNPRYQVTQFGKPVTLSCSQTLNHNVMYWYQQKSSQAPKLLFHYYDKDFNNEADTPDNFQSRRPNTSFCFLDIRSPGLGDTAMYLCATSSWTGGTYGYTFGSGTRLTVV.

A remark on this clone: Distinct nucleotide sequences in the sample also encode this CDR3. This chain connects TRBV5-1 to TRBJ2-3, with a possible D match to TRBD2 (5 bases). The CDR3 is 16 residues long. Germline V gives CDR1 SGHRS, CDR2 YFSETQ. V was pared by 0 bases and J by 1 base, with 12 bases between. CDR3 nucleotide sequence: TGCGCCAGCAGCTTGGCAGCAAGCGGAGGCACAGATACGCAGTATTTT. Translating gives CASSLAASGGTDTQYF.